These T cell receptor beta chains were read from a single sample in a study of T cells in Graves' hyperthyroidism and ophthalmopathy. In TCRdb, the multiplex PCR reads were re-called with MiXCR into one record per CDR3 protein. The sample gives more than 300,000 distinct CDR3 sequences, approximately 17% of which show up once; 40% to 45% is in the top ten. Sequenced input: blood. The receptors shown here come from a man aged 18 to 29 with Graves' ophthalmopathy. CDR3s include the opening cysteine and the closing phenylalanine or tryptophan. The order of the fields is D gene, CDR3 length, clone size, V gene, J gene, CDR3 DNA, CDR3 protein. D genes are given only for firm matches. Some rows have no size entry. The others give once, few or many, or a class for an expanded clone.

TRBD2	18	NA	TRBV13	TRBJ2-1	TGTGCCAGCAGCCCCTTGGGTAGCGGGGGGTCTCCCCCTAATGAGCAGTTCTTC	CASSPLGSGGSPPNEQFF
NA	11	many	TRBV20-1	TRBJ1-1	TGCAGTGGTAAGTTGAACACTGAAGCTTTCTTT	CSGKLNTEAFF
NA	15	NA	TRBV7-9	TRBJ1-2	TGTGCCAGCAGCTTAGCAGGGCTCGAGAGCTATGGCTACACCTTC	CASSLAGLESYGYTF
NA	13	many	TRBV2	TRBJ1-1	TGTGCCAGCAGTGAAGCCGAGGCAGAAGAAGCTTTCTTT	CASSEAEAEEAFF
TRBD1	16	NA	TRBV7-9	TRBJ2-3	TGTGCCAGCAGCTTAGCGGGGACAGGGGGTCCAGATACGCAGTATTTT	CASSLAGTGGPDTQYF
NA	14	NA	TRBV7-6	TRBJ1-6	TGTGCCAGCAGCTTACAAGGGTTTAGTTCACCCCTCCACTTT	CASSLQGFSSPLHF
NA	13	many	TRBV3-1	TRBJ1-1	TGTGCCAGCAGCCAATATCCCGGGACCGAAGCTTTCTTT	CASSQYPGTEAFF
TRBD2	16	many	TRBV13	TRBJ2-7	TGTGCCAGCAGCTTGTCTAGCGGGGGGTCCACCTACGAGCAGTACTTC	CASSLSSGGSTYEQYF
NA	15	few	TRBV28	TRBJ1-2	TGTGCCAGCTCGCCTCAGGTGGGGTTCGGCTATGGCTACACCTTC	CASSPQVGFGYGYTF
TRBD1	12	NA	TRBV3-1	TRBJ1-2	TGTGCCAGCAGCTCCGGGACAGATGGCTACACCTTC	CASSSGTDGYTF
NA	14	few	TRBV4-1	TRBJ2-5	TGCGCCAGCAGCCAAGTCCCCCGTAAAGAGACCCAGTACTTC	CASSQVPRKETQYF
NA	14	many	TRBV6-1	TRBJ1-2	TGTGCCAGCAGTGCAGACAGAGACGCCTATGGCTACACCTTC	CASSADRDAYGYTF
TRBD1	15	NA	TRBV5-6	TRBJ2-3	TGTGCCAGCAGCTTCGGGACAGGGATTACAGGTACGCAGTATTTT	CASSFGTGITGTQYF
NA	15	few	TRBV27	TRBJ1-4	TGTGCCAGCAGTTTATACAAGACAACTAATGAAAAACTGTTTTTT	CASSLYKTTNEKLFF
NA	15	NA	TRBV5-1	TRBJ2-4	TGCGCCAGCAGCTTGTTATCCTTTCCCAAAAACATTCAGTACTTC	CASSLLSFPKNIQYF
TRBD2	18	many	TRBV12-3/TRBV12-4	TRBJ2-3	TGTGCCAGCAGTTTGGGGCTAGCGGCTTCCTCTAGCACAGATACGCAGTATTTT	CASSLGLAASSSTDTQYF
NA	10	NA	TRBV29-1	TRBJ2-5	TGCAGCGCCCAAGTGGAGACCCAGTACTTC	CSAQVETQYF
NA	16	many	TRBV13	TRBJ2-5	TGTGCCAACAGCCCCCACCTCGACGGAACTCAAGAGACCCAGTACTTC	CANSPHLDGTQETQYF
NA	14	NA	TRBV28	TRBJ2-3	TGTGCCAGCAGTCCGCCTTGGAGCACAGATACGCAGTATTTT	CASSPPWSTDTQYF
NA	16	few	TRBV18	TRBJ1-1	TGTGCCAGCTCACCGGGGAGCCCCTGGCGGAACACTGAAGCTTTCTTT	CASSPGSPWRNTEAFF
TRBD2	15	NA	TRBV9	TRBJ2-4	TGTGCCAGCAGCGCGCAGGCCGGGGAGGGAAACATTCAGTACTTC	CASSAQAGEGNIQYF
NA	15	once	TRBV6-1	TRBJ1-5	TGTGCCAGCAGTCCGGGACCCAGGAGGGATCAGCCCCAGCATTTT	CASSPGPRRDQPQHF
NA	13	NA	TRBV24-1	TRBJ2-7	TGTGCCACCAGTGACCAAGGAAATTACGAGCAGTACTTC	CATSDQGNYEQYF
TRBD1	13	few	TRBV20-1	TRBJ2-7	TGCAGTGCTAGCGGGACAGGGACGTACGAGCAGTACTTC	CSASGTGTYEQYF
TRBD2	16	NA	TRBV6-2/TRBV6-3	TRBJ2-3	TGTGCCAGCAGTTACTCGAGCGGGGGGGACACAGATACGCAGTATTTT	CASSYSSGGDTDTQYF
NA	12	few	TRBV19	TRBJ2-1	TGTGCCAGCCGGGGCGGGTACAATGAGCAGTTCTTC	CASRGGYNEQFF
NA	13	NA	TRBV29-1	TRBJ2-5	TGCAGCGTTGAAGGGTCGCTCTTAGAGACCCAGTACTTC	CSVEGSLLETQYF
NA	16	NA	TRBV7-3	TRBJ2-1	TGTGCCAGCAGCTTAATTTCGGCAGCTCCTGACAATGAGCAGTTCTTC	CASSLISAAPDNEQFF
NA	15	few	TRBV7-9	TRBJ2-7	TGTGCCAGCAGCTTAGGCTCGGGGGTGGTTTACGAGCAGTACTTC	CASSLGSGVVYEQYF
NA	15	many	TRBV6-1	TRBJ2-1	TGTGCCAGCGGCCCGGGAAGGTGGGGGCGCGATGAGCAGTTCTTC	CASGPGRWGRDEQFF
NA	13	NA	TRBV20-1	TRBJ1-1	TGCAGTGCCTATGCTGGGGGCCTCACTGAAGCTTTCTTT	CSAYAGGLTEAFF
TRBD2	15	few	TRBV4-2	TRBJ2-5	TGTGCCAGCAGCCCTTCGTGGACTAGCCAAGAGACCCAGTACTTC	CASSPSWTSQETQYF
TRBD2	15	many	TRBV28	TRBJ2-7	TGTGCCAGCAGTTCTAGCGGGGGGGAAACCTACGAGCAGTACTTC	CASSSSGGETYEQYF
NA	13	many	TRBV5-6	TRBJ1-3	TGTGCCAGCAGCTTTGGGGCTGGAAACACCATATATTTT	CASSFGAGNTIYF
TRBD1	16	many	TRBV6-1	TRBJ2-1	TGTGCCAGCAGTGAATCCCCTGGGACAGGGGCCGGTGAGCAGTTCTTC	CASSESPGTGAGEQFF
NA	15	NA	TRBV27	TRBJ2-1	TGTGCCAGCAGTCCCTGGAAGGGGTCTTACAATGAGCAGTTCTTC	CASSPWKGSYNEQFF
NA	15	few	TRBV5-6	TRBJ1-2	TGTGCCAGCAGCTTGACGGGCCAGGCCCTCTATGGCTACACCTTC	CASSLTGQALYGYTF
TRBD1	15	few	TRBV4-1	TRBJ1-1	TGCGCCAGCAGCCAGACAGGGGGACCCCGTGGTGAAGCTTTCTTT	CASSQTGGPRGEAFF